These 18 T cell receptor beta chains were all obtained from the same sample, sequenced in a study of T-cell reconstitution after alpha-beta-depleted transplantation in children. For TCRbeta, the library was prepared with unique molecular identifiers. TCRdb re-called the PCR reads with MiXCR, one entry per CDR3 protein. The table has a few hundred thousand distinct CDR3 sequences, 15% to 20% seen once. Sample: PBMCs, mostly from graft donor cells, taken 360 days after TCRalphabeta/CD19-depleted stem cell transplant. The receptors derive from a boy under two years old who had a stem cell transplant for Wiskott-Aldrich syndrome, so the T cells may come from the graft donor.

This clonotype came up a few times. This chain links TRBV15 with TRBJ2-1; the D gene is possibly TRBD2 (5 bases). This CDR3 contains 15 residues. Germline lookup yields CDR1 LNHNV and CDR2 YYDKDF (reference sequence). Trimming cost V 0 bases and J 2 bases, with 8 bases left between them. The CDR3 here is CATSRDPGTYNEQFF. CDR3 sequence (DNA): TGTGCCACCAGCAGAGATCCGGGGACCTACAATGAGCAGTTCTTC.

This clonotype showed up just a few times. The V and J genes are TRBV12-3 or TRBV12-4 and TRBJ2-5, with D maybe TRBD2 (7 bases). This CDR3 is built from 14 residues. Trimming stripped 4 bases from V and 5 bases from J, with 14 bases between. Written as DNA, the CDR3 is TGTGCCAGCAGTTCTAGGGGGGGGCTGGAGACCCAGTACTTC. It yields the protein CASSSRGGLETQYF.

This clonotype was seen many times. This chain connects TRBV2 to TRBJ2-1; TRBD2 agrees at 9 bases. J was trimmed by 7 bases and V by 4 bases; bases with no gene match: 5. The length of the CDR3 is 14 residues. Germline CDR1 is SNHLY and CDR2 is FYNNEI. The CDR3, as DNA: TGTGCCAGCAGTGTGGGACTAGCTACGAATGAGCAGTTCTTC. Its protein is CASSVGLATNEQFF.

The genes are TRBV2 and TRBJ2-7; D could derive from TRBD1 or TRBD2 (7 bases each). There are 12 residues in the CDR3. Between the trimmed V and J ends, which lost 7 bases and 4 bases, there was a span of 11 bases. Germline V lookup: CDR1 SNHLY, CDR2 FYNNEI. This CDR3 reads CASTQGGYEQYF. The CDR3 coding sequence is TGTGCCAGCACTCAGGGGGGGTACGAGCAGTACTTC.

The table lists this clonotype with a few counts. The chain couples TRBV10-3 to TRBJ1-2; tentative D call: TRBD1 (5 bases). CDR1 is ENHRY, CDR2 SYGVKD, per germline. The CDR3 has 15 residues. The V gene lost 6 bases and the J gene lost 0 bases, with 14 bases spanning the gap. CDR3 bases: TGTGCCATCAGCTCGGACACCCATCCTAACTATGGCTACACCTTC. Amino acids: CAISSDTHPNYGYTF.

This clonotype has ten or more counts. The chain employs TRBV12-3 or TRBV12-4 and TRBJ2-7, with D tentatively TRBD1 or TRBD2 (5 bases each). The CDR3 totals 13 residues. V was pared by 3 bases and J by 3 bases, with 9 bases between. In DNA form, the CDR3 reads TGTGCCAGCAGTTTTTGGGACCACTACGAGCAGTACTTC. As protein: CASSFWDHYEQYF.

The CDR3, as DNA: TGCGCCAGCAGCTCCTCTCAGACTAGCGGACAAGAGACCCAGTACTTC. Encoded protein: CASSSSQTSGQETQYF. The rearrangement uses TRBV5-1 and TRBJ2-5, with TRBD2 identical over 9 bases. The J segment lost 2 bases and the V segment lost 3 bases, leaving 8 bases of the junction unmatched. CDR1 is SGHRS, CDR2 YFSETQ, per germline. The CDR3 is made up of 16 amino acids.

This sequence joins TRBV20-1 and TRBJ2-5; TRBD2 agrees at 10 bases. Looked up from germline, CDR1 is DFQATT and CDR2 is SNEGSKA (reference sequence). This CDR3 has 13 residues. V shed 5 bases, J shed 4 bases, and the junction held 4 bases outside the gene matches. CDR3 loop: CSAPGTSVETQYF. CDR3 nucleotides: TGCAGTGCTCCCGGGACTAGCGTAGAGACCCAGTACTTC.

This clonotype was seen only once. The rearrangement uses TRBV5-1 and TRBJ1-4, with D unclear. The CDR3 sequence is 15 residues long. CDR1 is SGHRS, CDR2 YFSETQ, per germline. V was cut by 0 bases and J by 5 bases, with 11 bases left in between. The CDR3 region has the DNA TGCGCCAGCAGCTTGGTGGCAGGACCCAATGAAAAACTGTTTTTT. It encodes CASSLVAGPNEKLFF.

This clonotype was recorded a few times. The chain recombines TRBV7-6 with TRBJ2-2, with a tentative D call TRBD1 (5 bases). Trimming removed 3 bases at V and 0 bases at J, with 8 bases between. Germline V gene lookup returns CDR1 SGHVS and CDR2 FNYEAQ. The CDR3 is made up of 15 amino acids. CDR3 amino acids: CASSFYRSNTGELFF. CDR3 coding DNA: TGTGCCAGCAGCTTTTACAGGTCGAACACCGGGGAGCTGTTTTTT.

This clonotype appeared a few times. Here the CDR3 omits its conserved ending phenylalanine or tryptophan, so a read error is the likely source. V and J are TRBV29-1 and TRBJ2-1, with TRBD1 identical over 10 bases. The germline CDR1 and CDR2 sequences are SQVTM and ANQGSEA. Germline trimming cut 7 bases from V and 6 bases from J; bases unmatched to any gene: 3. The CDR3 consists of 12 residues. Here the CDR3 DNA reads TGCAGCGGGGACAGGGGAGGCAATGAGCAGTTCTCC. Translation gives CSGDRGGNEQFS.

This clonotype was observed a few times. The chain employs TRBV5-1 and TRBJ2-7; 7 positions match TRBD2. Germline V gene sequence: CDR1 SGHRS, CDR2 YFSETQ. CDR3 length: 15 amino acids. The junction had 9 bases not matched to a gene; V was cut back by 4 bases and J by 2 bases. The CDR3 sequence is CASSALAGVPYEQYF. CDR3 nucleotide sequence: TGCGCCAGCAGCGCCCTGGCGGGAGTTCCCTACGAGCAGTACTTC. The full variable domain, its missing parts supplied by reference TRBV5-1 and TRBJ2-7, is KAGVTQTPRYLIKTRGQQVTLSCSPISGHRSVSWYQQTPGQGLQFLFEYFSETQRNKGNFPGRFSGRQFSNSRSEMNVSTLELGDSALYLCASSALAGVPYEQYFGPGTRLTVT.

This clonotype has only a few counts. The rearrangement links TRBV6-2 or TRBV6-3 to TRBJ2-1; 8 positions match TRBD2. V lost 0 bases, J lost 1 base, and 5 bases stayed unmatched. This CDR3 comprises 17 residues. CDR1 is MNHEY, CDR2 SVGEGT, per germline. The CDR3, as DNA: TGTGCCAGCAGTTACTCGATGCGGGGGGTATCCTACAATGAGCAGTTCTTC. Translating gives CASSYSMRGVSYNEQFF.

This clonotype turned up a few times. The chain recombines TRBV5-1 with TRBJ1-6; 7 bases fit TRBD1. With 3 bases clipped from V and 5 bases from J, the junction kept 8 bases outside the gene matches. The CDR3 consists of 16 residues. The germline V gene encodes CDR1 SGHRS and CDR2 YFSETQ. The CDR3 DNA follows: TGCGCCAGCAGCTCAACCCCGGGACAGCATAATTCACCCCTCCACTTT. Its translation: CASSSTPGQHNSPLHF.

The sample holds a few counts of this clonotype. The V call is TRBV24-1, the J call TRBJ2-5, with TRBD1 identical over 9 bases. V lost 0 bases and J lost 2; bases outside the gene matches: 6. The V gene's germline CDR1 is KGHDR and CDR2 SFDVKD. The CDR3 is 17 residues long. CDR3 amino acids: CATSDLSGTGIQETQYF. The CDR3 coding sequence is TGTGCCACCAGTGATTTGTCCGGGACAGGGATACAAGAGACCCAGTACTTC.

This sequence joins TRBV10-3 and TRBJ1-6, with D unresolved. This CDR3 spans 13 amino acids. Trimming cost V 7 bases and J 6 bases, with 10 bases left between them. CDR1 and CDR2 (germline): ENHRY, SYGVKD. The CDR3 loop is CAITGSFNSPLHF. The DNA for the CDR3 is TGTGCCATCACCGGGAGCTTTAATTCACCCCTCCACTTT.

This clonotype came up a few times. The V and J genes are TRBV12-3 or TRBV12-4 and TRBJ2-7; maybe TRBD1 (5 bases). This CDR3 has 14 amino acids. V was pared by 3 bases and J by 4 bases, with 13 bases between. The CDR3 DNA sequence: TGTGCCAGCAGTTTTCCTGGGGCTGTATACGAGCAGTACTTC. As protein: CASSFPGAVYEQYF.

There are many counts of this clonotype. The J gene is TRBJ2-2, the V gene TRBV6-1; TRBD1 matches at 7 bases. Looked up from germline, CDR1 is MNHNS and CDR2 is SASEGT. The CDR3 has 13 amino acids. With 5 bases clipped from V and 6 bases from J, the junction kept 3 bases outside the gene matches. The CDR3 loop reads CASSPQGAGELFF. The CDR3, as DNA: TGTGCCAGCAGTCCGCAGGGGGCCGGGGAGCTGTTTTTT.